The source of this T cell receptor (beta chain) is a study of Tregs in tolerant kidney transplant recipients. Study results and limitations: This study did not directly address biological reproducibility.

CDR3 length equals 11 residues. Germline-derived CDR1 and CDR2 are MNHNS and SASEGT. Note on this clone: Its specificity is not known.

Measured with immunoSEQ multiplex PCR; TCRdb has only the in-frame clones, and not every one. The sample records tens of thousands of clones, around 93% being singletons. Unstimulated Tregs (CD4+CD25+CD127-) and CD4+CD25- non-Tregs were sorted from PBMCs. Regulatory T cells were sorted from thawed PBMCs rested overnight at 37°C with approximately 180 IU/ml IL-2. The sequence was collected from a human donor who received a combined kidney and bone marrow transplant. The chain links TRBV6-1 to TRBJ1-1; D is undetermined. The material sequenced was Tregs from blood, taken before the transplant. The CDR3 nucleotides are TGTGGGACCGAGGGGAACACTGAAGCTTTCTTT. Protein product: CGTEGNTEAFF.